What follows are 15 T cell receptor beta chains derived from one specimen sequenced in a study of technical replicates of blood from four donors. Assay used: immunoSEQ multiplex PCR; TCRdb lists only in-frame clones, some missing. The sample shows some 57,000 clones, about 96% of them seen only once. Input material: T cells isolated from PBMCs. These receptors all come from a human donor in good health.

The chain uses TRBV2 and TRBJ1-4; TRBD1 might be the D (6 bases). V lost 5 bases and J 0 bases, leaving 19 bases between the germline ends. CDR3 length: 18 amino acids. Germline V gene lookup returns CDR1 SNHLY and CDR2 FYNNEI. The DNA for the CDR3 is TGTGCCAGCAGTTTAGCGGGGGGCCGCCCGGCAACTAATGAAAAACTGTTTTTT. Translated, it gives CASSLAGGRPATNEKLFF.

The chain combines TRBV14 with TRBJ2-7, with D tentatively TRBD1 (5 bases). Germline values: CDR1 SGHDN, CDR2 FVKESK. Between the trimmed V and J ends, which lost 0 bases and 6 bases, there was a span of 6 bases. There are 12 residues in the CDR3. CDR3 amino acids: CASSQDTGEQYF. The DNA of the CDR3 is TGTGCCAGCAGCCAAGATACAGGCGAGCAGTACTTC.

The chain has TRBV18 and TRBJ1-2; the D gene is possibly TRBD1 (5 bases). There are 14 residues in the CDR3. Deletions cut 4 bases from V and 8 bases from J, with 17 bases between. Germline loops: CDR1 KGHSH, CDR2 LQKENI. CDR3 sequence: CASSLYSTGGGYTF. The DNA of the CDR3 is TGTGCCAGCTCACTCTACTCCACAGGTGGCGGCTACACCTTC.

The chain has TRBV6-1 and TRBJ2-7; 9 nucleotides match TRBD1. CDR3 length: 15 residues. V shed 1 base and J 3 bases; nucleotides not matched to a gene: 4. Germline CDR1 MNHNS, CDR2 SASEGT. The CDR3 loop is CASSEVRDRDYEQYF. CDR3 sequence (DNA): TGTGCCAGCAGTGAAGTCCGGGACAGGGACTACGAGCAGTACTTC.

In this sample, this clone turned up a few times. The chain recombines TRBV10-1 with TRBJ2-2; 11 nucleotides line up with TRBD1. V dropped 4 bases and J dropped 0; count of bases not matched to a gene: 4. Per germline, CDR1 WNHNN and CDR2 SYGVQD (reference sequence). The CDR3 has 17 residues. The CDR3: CASSGGDRGANTGELFF. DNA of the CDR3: TGCGCCAGCAGTGGAGGGGACAGGGGGGCGAACACCGGGGAGCTGTTTTTT.

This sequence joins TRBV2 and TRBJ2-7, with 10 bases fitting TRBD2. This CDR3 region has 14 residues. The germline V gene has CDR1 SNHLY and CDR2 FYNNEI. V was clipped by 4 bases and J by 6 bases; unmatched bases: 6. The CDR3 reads CASSASGSLSEQYF. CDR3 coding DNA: TGTGCCAGCAGTGCTAGCGGGAGTTTAAGCGAGCAGTACTTC.

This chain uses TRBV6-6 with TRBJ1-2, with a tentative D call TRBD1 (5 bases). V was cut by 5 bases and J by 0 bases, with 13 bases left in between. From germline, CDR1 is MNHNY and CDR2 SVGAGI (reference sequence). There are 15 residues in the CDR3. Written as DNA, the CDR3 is TGTGCCAGCAGTCGGGACTCCTCAGCTAACTATGGCTACACCTTC. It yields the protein CASSRDSSANYGYTF.

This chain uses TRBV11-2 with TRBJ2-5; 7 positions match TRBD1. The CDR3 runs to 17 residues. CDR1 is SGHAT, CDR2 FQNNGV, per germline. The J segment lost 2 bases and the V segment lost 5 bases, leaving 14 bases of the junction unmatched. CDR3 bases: TGTGCCAGCAGCCGCGCCGGGACAGAACCACCTCAAGAGACCCAGTACTTC. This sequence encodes CASSRAGTEPPQETQYF. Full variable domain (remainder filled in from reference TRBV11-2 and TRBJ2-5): EAGVAQSPRYKIIEKRQSVAFWCNPISGHATLYWYQQILGQGPKLLIQFQNNGVVDDSQLPKDRFSAERLKGVDSTLKIQPAKLEDSAVYLCASSRAGTEPPQETQYFGPGTRLLVL.

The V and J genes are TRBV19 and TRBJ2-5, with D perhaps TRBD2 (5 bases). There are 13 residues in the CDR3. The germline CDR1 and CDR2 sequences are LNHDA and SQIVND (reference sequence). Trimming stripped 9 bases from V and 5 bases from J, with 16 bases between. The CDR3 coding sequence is TGTGCCAGCGAGGGTCCCTATCGTGAGACCCAGTACTTC. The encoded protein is CASEGPYRETQYF.

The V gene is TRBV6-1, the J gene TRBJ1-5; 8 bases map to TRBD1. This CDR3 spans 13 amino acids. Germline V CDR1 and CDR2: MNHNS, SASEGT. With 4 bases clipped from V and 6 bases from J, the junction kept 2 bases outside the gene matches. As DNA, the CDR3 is TGTGCCAGCAGTGGACAGGGGAGTCAGCCCCAGCATTTT. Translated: CASSGQGSQPQHF.

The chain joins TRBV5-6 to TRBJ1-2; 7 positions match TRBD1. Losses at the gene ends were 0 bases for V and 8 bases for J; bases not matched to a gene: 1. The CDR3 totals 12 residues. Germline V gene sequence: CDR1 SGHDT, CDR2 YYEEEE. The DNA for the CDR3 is TGTGCCAGCAGCTTGGACAGGGGCGGCTACACCTTC. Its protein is CASSLDRGGYTF.

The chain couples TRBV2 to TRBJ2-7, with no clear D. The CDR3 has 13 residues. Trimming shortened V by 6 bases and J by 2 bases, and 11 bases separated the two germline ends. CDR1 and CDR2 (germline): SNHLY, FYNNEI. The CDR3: CASSDDIAYEQYF. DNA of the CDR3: TGTGCCAGCAGCGATGACATAGCCTACGAGCAGTACTTC.

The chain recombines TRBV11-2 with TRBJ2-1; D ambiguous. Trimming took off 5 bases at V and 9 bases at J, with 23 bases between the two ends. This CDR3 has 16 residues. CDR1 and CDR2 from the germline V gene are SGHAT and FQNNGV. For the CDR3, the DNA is TGTGCCAGCAGCGCCGACCCGGGTACGATCGGCGGTGAGCAGTTCTTC. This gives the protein CASSADPGTIGGEQFF.

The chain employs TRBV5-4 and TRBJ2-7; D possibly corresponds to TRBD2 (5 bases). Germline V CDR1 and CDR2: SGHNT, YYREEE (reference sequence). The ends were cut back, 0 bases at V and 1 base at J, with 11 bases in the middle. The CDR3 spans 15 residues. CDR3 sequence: CASSLGGYRSYEQYF. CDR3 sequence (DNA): TGTGCCAGCAGCTTGGGAGGGTACCGATCCTACGAGCAGTACTTC.

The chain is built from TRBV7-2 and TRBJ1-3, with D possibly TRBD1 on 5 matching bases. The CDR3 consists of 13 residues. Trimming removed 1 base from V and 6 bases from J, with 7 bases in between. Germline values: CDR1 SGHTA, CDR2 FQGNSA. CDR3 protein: CASSLGQINTIYF. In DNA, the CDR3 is TGTGCCAGCAGCTTAGGACAGATAAACACCATATATTTT.